The clone carrying this TCR beta chain has a handful of counts. The antigen remains unidentified. The data were obtained in a study of naive and memory T cell subsets. The beta constant-region primer was an equimolar mix of two oligonucleotides covering TRBC1 and TRBC2. Nested alpha and beta constant-region primers with the SP2 primer drove four PCR rounds on ligated cDNA. TCRdb re-called the UMI-ligation and nested PCR reads through MiXCR, storing one row per CDR3 protein. The data contain about 100,000 distinct CDR3 sequences, roughly 14% of them singletons. Study conclusions and caveats: RNA-based TCR counts may shift with T cell activation and differentiation. A few larger clonotypes appeared in naive repertoires, especially CD8, possibly memory cells re-expressing CD45RA.

This receptor was taken from a human donor in good health. The sequenced sample was naive CD8+ T cells from blood.

This chain's CDR3 is CASSFGLGDNEQFF. The CDR3, as DNA: TGTGCCAGCAGCTTTGGACTAGGGGACAATGAGCAGTTCTTC. This chain joins TRBV7-3 and TRBJ2-1; 7 positions agree with TRBD2. Losses at the gene ends were 3 bases for V and 5 bases for J; bases not matched to a gene: 4. This CDR3 comprises 14 residues. Germline CDR1 and CDR2: SGHTA and FQGTGA.